This TCR beta chain is drawn from a study of cytomegalovirus exposure and HLA in healthy donors. PCR employed 60 Vbeta and 13 Jbeta primers. TCRdb keeps only in-frame clones here, not all; method: immunoSEQ multiplex PCR. The sample has about 130,000 clones; more than 80% are singletons. The CDR3 has 14 amino acids. This clone was counted a single time. The gene calls are TRBV1 and TRBJ2-5; the D call TRBD2 from the table was never checked on the DNA. TRBV1 is a pseudogene locus. The sample was PBMCs. The sequence was collected from a woman between 40 and 50 years old in good health and CMV-seropositive. The CDR3 DNA follows: TGCACCAGCAGTCTTTGGGGGGGGGTAGAGACCCAGTACTTC. It codes for CTSSLWGGVETQYF.